These 7 T cell receptor beta chains were sequenced from one sample in a study of OX40 agonist ivuxolimab in advanced cancers. TCRdb's copy holds only in-frame clones and misses some; the assay was immunoSEQ multiplex PCR. This sample carries more than 50,000 clones, approximately 81% of them seen once, and the ten largest clones take roughly 3.9%. The input for sequencing was CD4+ or CD8+ T cells sorted from blood, taken in a trial of the OX40 agonist ivuxolimab. The receptors come from an adult with an advanced solid tumor such as melanoma, head and neck, liver or kidney cancer.

The V gene is TRBV6-1, the J gene TRBJ2-3; TRBD1 might be the D (5 bases). Germline V gene sequence: CDR1 MNHNS, CDR2 SASEGT. The CDR3 extends over 14 amino acids. The V end lost 6 bases, the J end lost 8 bases, and 18 bases lay between the germline ends. The CDR3 DNA is TGTGCCAGCAGGACCCAGGGCACGACGGGTACGCAGTATTTT. This gives the protein CASRTQGTTGTQYF.

The chain links TRBV5-1 to TRBJ2-5, with D possibly being TRBD1 (5 bases). V lost 2 bases, J lost 1 base, and 6 bases lay in between. The CDR3 covers 13 residues. The germline V gene has CDR1 SGHRS and CDR2 YFSETQ. In nucleotides, the CDR3 is TGCGCCAGCAGCTTTACAGGCCAAGAGACCCAGTACTTC. It specifies CASSFTGQETQYF.

V is TRBV5-5 and J is TRBJ2-1; D is perhaps TRBD1 or TRBD2 (8 bases each). Germline CDR1 reads SGHKS; CDR2 reads YYEKEE (reference sequence). Trimming stripped 6 bases from V and 0 bases from J, with 25 bases between. There are 19 residues in the CDR3. The CDR3 region has the DNA TGTGCCAGCACGGGGGGGACAGGTCTAGCGTCTAACTCCTACAATGAGCAGTTCTTC. This sequence encodes CASTGGTGLASNSYNEQFF.

The J gene is TRBJ1-2, the V gene TRBV7-2; D unclear. The V gene's germline CDR1 is SGHTA and CDR2 FQGNSA. This CDR3 contains 14 residues. The V and J ends lost 6 bases and 6 bases respectively, with 17 bases between them. CDR3 sequence reads: CASRPAAVKDGYTF. DNA for the CDR3: TGTGCCAGCAGGCCCGCGGCCGTGAAAGATGGCTACACCTTC.

The rearrangement uses TRBV19 and TRBJ2-6; D might be TRBD1 or TRBD2, each matching 5 bases. The CDR3 runs to 15 residues. Germline lookup yields CDR1 LNHDA and CDR2 SQIVND (reference sequence). V was shortened by 1 base and J by 2 bases, with 6 bases between the two germline ends. The CDR3 protein is CASSIVGAGANVLTF. The CDR3 region has the DNA TGTGCCAGTAGTATAGTGGGGGCTGGGGCCAACGTCCTGACTTTC.

The chain recombines TRBV7-2 with TRBJ2-1; a possible D gene is TRBD1 (6 bases). V was trimmed by 3 bases and J by 4 bases, leaving 7 bases between them. CDR1 is SGHTA, CDR2 FQGNSA, per germline. The CDR3 loop spans 13 amino acids. Here the CDR3 reads CASSFTGYNEQFF. The DNA of the CDR3 is TGTGCCAGCAGCTTCACAGGGTACAATGAGCAGTTCTTC.

In the case of this clone: Within the sample, other DNA sequences also encode this same CDR3. This rearrangement joins TRBV5-1 to TRBJ2-3; no definite D call. The germline V gene encodes CDR1 SGHRS and CDR2 YFSETQ. Trimming left V 1 base short and J 6 bases short, with 3 bases between. The CDR3 totals 11 residues. For the CDR3, the DNA is TGCGCCAGCAGCTTGACGGATACGCAGTATTTT. This translates into CASSLTDTQYF.